This T cell receptor (beta chain) was identified in a study of PD-1 blockade in classical Hodgkin lymphoma. The wider study: Patients got intravenous nivolumab 3 mg/kg every 2 weeks.

Produced via immunoSEQ multiplex PCR; TCRdb's table is partial and in-frame only. Among approximately 41,000 clones listed, 70% to 90% were seen once. The CDR3 runs 12 residues. V was cut by 5 bases and J by 4 bases, with 9 bases left in between. Germline lookup yields CDR1 MNHNS and CDR2 SASEGT. Every patient had relapsed following autologous stem cell transplantation, and cohorts differed in brentuximab vedotin exposure. The clonotype originates from a human donor with classical Hodgkin lymphoma. This specimen was peripheral blood mononuclear cells (PBMCs), taken before the second cycle of nivolumab. V is TRBV6-1 and J is TRBJ2-7; D gene ambiguous. CDR3 sequence (DNA): TGTGCCAGCAGTTCTCACGCGTACGAGCAGTACTTC. Protein: CASSSHAYEQYF.